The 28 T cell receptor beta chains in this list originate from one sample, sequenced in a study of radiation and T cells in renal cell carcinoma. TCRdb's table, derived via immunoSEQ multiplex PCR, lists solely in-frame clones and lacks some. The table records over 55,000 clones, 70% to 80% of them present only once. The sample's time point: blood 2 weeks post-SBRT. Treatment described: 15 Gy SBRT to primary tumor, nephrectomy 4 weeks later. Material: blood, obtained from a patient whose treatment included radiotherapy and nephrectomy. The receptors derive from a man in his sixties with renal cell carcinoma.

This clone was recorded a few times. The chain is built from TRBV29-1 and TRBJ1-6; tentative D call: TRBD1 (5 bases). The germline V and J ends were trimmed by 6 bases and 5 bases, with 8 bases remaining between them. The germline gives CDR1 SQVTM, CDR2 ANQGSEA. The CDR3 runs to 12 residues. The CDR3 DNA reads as TGCAGCGTAGGGACGGATAATTCACCCCTCCACTTT. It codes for CSVGTDNSPLHF.

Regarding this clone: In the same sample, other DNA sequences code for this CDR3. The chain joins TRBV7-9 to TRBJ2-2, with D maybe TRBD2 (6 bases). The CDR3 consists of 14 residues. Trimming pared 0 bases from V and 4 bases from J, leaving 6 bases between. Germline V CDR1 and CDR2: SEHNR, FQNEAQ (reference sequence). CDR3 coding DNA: TGTGCCAGCAGCTTAGCGGGGGGCACCGGGGAGCTGTTTTTT. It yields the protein CASSLAGGTGELFF.

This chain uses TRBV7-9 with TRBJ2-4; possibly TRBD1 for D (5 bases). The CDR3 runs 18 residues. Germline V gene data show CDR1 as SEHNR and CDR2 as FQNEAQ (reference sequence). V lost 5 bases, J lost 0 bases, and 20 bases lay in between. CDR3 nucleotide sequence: TGTGCCAGCAGCCAGGCGAGGCAGGGAAATATAGCCAAAAACATTCAGTACTTC. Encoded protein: CASSQARQGNIAKNIQYF.

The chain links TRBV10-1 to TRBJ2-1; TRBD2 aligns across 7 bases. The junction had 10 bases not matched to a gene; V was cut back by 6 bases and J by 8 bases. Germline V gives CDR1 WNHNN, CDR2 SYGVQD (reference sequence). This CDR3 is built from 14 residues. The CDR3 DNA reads TGCGCCAGCAGCTTCGGGACTACCACGGATGAGCAGTTCTTC. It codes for CASSFGTTTDEQFF.

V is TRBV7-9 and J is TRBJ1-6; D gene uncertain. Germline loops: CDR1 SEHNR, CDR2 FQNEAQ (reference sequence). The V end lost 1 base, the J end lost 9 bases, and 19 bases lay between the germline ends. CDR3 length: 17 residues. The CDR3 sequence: CASSLGQDSKESSPLHF. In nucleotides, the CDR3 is TGTGCCAGCAGCTTAGGTCAGGACTCAAAGGAGAGTTCACCCCTCCACTTT.

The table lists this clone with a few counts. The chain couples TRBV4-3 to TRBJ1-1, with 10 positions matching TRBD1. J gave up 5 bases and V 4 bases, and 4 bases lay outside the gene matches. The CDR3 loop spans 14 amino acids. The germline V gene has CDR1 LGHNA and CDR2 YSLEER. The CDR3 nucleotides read TGCGCCAGCAGCCTGGACAGGGGGGAAACTGAAGCTTTCTTT. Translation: CASSLDRGETEAFF.

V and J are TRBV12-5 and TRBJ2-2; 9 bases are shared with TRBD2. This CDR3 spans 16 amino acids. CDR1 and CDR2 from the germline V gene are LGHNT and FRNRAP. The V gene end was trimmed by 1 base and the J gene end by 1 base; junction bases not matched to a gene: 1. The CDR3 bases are TGTGCTAGTGGTTTGGCACTAGCGGGGAACACCGGGGAGCTGTTTTTT. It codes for CASGLALAGNTGELFF.

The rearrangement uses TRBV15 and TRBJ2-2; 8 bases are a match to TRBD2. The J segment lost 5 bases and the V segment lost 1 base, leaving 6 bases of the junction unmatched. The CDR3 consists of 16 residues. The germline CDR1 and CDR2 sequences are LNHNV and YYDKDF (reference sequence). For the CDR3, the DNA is TGTGCCACCAGCAGAGGATATAGCGGGGCGACCGGGGAGCTGTTTTTT. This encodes CATSRGYSGATGELFF.

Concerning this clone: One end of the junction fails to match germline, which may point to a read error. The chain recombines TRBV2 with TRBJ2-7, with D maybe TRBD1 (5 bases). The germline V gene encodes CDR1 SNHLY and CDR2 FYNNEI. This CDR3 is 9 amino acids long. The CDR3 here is CASSGQLGF. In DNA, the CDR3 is TGTGCCAGCAGTGGACAGTTGGGGTTC.

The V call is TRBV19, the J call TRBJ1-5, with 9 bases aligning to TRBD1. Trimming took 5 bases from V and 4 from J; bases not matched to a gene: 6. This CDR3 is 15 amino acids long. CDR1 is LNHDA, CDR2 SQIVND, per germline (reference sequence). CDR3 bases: TGTGCCAGTAGTGAAGGGACAGGGTGGAATCAGCCCCAGCATTTT. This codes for CASSEGTGWNQPQHF. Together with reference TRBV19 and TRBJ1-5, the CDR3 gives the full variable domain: DGGITQSPKYLFRKEGQNVTLSCEQNLNHDAMYWYRQDPGQGLRLIYYSQIVNDFQKGDIAEGYSVSREKKESFPLTVTSAQKNPTAFYLCASSEGTGWNQPQHFGDGTRLSIL.

The CDR3 coding sequence is TGTGCCAGCAGTAATCCAGGGGGGAATCAGCCCCAGCATTTT. Translated: CASSNPGGNQPQHF. The chain couples TRBV11-2 to TRBJ1-5, with TRBD1 identical over 7 bases. The CDR3 contains 14 residues. Germline values: CDR1 SGHAT, CDR2 FQNNGV. Trimming removed 6 bases from V and 4 bases from J; junction bases left unmatched: 6.

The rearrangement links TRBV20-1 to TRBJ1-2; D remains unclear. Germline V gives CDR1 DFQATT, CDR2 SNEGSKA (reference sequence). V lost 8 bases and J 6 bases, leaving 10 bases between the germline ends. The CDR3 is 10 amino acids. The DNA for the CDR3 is TGCAGTTCGCCCCTCAATGGCTACACCTTC. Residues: CSSPLNGYTF.

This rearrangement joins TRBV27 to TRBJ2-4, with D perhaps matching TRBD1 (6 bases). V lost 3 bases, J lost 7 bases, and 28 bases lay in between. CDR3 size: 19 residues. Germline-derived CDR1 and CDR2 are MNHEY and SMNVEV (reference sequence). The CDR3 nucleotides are TGTGCCAGCAGTTTTAATGTAAGGCAGGGGTCGCCTAACGGGAACATTCAGTACTTC. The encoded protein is CASSFNVRQGSPNGNIQYF.

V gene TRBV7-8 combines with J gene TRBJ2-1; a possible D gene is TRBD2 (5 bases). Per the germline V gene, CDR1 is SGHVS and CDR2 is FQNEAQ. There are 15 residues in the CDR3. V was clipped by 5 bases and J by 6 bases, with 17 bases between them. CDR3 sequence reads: CASSPRTLAGNEQFF. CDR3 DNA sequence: TGTGCCAGCAGCCCTCGGACCCTAGCTGGCAATGAGCAGTTCTTC.

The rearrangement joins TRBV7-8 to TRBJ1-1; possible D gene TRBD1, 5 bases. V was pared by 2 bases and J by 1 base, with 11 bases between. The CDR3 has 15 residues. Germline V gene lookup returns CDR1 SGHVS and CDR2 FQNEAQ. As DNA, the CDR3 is TGTGCCAGCAGCTTATTAGCAGGGACGAACACTGAAGCTTTCTTT. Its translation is CASSLLAGTNTEAFF.

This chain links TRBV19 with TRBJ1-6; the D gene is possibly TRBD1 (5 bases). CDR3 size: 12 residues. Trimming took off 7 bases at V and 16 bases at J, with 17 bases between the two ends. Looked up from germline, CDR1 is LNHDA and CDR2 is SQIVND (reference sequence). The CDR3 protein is CASTNPPQGLHF. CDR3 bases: TGTGCCAGTACAAACCCCCCCCAGGGACTCCACTTT.

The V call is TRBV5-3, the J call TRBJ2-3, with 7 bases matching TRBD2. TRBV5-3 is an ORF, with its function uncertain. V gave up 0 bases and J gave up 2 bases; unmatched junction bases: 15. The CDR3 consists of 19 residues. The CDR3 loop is CARSLGRSRLADATDTQYF. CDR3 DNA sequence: TGTGCCAGAAGCTTGGGGCGCTCAAGACTAGCAGACGCCACAGATACGCAGTATTTT.

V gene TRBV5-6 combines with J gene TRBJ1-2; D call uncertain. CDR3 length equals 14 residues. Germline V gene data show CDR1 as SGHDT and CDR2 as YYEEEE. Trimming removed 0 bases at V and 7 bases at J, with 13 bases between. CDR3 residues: CASSLAAKKSGYTF. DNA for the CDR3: TGTGCCAGCAGCTTGGCCGCCAAAAAGAGTGGCTACACCTTC.

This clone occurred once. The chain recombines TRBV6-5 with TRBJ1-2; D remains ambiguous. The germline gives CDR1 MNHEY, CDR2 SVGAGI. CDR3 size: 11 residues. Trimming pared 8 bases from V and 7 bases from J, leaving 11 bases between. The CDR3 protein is CASWGLSGYTF. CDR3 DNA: TGTGCCAGCTGGGGTTTGAGTGGCTACACCTTC.

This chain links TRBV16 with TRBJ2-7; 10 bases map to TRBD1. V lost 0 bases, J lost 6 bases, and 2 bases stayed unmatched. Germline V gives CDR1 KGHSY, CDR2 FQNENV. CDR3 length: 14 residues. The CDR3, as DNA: TGTGCCAGCAGCCAATCGGGGACAGGGGTCGAGCAGTACGTC. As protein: CASSQSGTGVEQYV.

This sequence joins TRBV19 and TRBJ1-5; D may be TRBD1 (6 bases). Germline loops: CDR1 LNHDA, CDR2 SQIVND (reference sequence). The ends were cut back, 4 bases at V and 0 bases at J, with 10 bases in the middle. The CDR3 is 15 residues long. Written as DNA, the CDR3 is TGTGCCAGTAGTACAGGGGTCGTTAGCAATCAGCCCCAGCATTTT. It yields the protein CASSTGVVSNQPQHF. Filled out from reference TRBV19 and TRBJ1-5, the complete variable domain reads DGGITQSPKYLFRKEGQNVTLSCEQNLNHDAMYWYRQDPGQGLRLIYYSQIVNDFQKGDIAEGYSVSREKKESFPLTVTSAQKNPTAFYLCASSTGVVSNQPQHFGDGTRLSIL.

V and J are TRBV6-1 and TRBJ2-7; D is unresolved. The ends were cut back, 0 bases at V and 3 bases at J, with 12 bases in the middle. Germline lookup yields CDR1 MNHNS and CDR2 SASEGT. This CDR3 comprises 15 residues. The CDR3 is CASSEAPGPYYEQYV. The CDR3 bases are TGTGCCAGCAGTGAAGCACCAGGACCCTACTACGAGCAGTACGTC.

The CDR3 bases are TGTGCCAGTAGGATGGGATGGGACAGCAATCAGCCCCAGCATTTT. Translation gives CASRMGWDSNQPQHF. The chain uses TRBV19 and TRBJ1-5, with a possible D match to TRBD1 (5 bases). This CDR3 is built from 15 residues. The germline gives CDR1 LNHDA, CDR2 SQIVND (reference sequence). V was shortened by 6 bases and J by 1 base, with 13 bases between the two germline ends.

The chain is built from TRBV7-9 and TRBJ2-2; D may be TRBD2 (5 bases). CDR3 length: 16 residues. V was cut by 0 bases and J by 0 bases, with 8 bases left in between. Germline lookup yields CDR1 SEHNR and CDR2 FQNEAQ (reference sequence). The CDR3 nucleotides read TGTGCCAGCAGCTTAGCGCGAGGGACGAACACCGGGGAGCTGTTTTTT. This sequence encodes CASSLARGTNTGELFF.

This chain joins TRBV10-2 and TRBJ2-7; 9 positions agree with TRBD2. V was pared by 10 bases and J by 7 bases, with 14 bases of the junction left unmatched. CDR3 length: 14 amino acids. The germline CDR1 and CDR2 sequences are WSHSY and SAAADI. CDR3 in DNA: TGCGCCACATTTCAGGGCGGGGGGGCGGAAGAGCAGTACTTC. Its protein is CATFQGGGAEEQYF.

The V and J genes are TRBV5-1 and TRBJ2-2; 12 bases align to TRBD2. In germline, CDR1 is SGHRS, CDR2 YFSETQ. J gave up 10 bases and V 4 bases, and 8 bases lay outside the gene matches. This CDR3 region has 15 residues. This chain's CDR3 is CASSKRLAGAVELFF. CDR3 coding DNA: TGCGCCAGCAGCAAGAGACTAGCGGGAGCTGTGGAGCTGTTTTTT.

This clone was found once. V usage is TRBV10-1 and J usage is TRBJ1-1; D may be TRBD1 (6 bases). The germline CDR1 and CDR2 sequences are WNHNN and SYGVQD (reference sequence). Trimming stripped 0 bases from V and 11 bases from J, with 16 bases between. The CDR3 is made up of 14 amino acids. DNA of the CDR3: TGCGCCAGCAGTGAGTCGGGGGGGCTGCGAGAGGCTTTCTTT. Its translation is CASSESGGLREAFF.

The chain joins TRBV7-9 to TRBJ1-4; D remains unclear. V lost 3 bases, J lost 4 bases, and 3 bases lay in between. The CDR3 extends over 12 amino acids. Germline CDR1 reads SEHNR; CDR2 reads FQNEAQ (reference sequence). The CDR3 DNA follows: TGTGCCAGCAGCTTGGTTAATGAAAAACTGTTTTTT. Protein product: CASSLVNEKLFF.